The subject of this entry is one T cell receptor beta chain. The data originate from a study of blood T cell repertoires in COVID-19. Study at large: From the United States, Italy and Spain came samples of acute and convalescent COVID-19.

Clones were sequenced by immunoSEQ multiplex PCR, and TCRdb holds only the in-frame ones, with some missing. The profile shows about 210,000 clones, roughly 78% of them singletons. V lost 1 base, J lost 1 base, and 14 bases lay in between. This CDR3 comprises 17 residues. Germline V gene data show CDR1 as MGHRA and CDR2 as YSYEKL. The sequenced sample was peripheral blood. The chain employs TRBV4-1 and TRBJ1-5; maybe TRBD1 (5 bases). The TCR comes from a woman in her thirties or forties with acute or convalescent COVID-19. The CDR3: CASSQAGESTSNQPQHF. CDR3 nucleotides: TGCGCCAGCAGCCAAGCGGGGGAGTCCACCAGCAATCAGCCCCAGCATTTT.